Following are 14 T cell receptor beta chains from one sample sequenced in a study of T cells in Graves' hyperthyroidism and ophthalmopathy. From RNA transcripts, TCR beta CDR3 regions were amplified. TCR CDR3 regions were first amplified by RT-PCR with HTBI primers. TCRdb reanalysed the multiplex PCR reads using MiXCR and keeps one entry per CDR3 protein. The data show more than 600,000 distinct CDR3 sequences, about a sixth seen once. What was sequenced was blood. The origin of the receptors is a man younger than 30 with Graves' hyperthyroidism.

The V call is TRBV30, the J call TRBJ1-3; D perhaps matches TRBD1 (6 bases). Germline V gene data show CDR1 as GTSNPN and CDR2 as SVGIG (reference sequence). This CDR3 is 13 amino acids long. V gave up 2 bases and J gave up 7 bases, with 12 bases separating them. The CDR3 coding sequence is TGTGCCTGGAGTCTCGGGGGGCCCAACACCATATATTTT. Its protein is CAWSLGGPNTIYF.

The chain is built from TRBV7-2 and TRBJ2-1; the match to TRBD2 covers 7 bases. J gave up 2 bases and V 4 bases, and 5 bases lay outside the gene matches. This CDR3 has 15 residues. CDR1 is SGHTA, CDR2 FQGNSA, per germline. The CDR3 nucleotides read TGTGCCAGCAGCTATAGCGGGTTGACCTACAATGAGCAGTTCTTC. It encodes CASSYSGLTYNEQFF.

This clonotype has at least ten counts. J is TRBJ2-3 and V is TRBV10-3; 8 nucleotides match TRBD2. This CDR3 spans 14 amino acids. Germline CDR1 is ENHRY and CDR2 is SYGVKD. Losses at the gene ends were 4 bases for V and 6 bases for J; bases not matched to a gene: 6. The CDR3 DNA reads TGTGCCATCAGTGCCCGGGAGGGTCGGGATACGCAGTATTTT. This translates into CAISAREGRDTQYF.

This clonotype was picked up a small number of times. The chain combines TRBV20-1 with TRBJ1-1; possibly TRBD1 for D (5 bases). The V gene's germline CDR1 is DFQATT and CDR2 SNEGSKA (reference sequence). V was clipped by 2 bases and J by 0 bases, with 10 bases between them. CDR3 length equals 14 residues. The CDR3 DNA reads as TGCAGTGCTAGATTAGACAGCATGAACACTGAAGCTTTCTTT. It is translated as CSARLDSMNTEAFF.

The chain carries TRBV5-1 and TRBJ2-3; 7 bases map to TRBD2. CDR3 length: 15 residues. Germline V gene lookup returns CDR1 SGHRS and CDR2 YFSETQ. J was trimmed by 0 bases and V by 4 bases; bases with no gene match: 5. The CDR3 reads CASSTSGASTDTQYF. CDR3 DNA: TGCGCCAGCAGCACCAGCGGGGCAAGCACAGATACGCAGTATTTT.

This clonotype has at least ten counts. The rearrangement joins TRBV28 to TRBJ1-1; D gene ambiguous. Germline CDR1 and CDR2: MDHEN and SYDVKM. The CDR3 runs to 13 residues. Between the trimmed V and J ends, which lost 6 bases and 2 bases, there was a span of 10 bases. CDR3 in DNA: TGTGCCAGCAGATCCGGATCTAACACTGAAGCTTTCTTT. Translating it yields CASRSGSNTEAFF.

This clonotype occurred many times. V gene TRBV7-9 combines with J gene TRBJ2-5, with D perhaps matching TRBD2 (5 bases). Trimming stripped 10 bases from V and 1 base from J, with 16 bases between. The CDR3 is 14 amino acids. Germline V CDR1 and CDR2: SEHNR, FQNEAQ (reference sequence). The CDR3, as DNA: TGTGCCATCAGGTTCGCGGGTGTCCAAGAGACCCAGTACTTC. Translated, it gives CAIRFAGVQETQYF.

At least ten counts were recorded for this clonotype. The V and J genes are TRBV28 and TRBJ2-7, with 7 bases identical to TRBD2. This CDR3 has 14 residues. V lost 6 bases and J lost 5; bases outside the gene matches: 10. Looked up from germline, CDR1 is MDHEN and CDR2 is SYDVKM. The CDR3 is CASSPYREVHEQYF. CDR3 coding DNA: TGTGCCAGCAGCCCCTACCGGGAGGTTCACGAGCAGTACTTC.

At least ten counts were recorded for this clonotype. The chain links TRBV3-1 to TRBJ2-7; D is perhaps TRBD2 (6 bases). The V gene lost 1 base and the J gene lost 3 bases, with 13 bases spanning the gap. In germline, CDR1 is LGHDT, CDR2 YNNKEL (reference sequence). This CDR3 spans 15 amino acids. For the CDR3, the DNA is TGTGCCAGCAGCCAAGTGGCGGGAAGGGGCTACGAGCAGTACTTC. Its translation is CASSQVAGRGYEQYF.

This clonotype was found many times. The rearrangement joins TRBV11-2 to TRBJ2-1; D gene uncertain. CDR3 length equals 13 residues. Germline V CDR1 and CDR2: SGHAT, FQNNGV. V was trimmed by 0 bases and J by 6 bases, leaving 6 bases between them. The CDR3 region is CASSLELGNEQFF. CDR3 DNA: TGTGCCAGCAGCTTAGAGCTGGGCAATGAGCAGTTCTTC. Looking up the rest from reference TRBV11-2 and TRBJ2-1 gives the full variable domain: EAGVAQSPRYKIIEKRQSVAFWCNPISGHATLYWYQQILGQGPKLLIQFQNNGVVDDSQLPKDRFSAERLKGVDSTLKIQPAKLEDSAVYLCASSLELGNEQFFGPGTRLTVL.

In its sample, this clonotype was seen a few times. This chain connects TRBV9 to TRBJ1-1; D gene uncertain. Germline CDR1 and CDR2: SGDLS and YYNGEE. Trimming took off 2 bases at V and 3 bases at J, with 8 bases between the two ends. There are 13 residues in the CDR3. The CDR3 protein is CASSVDGYTEAFF. Here the CDR3 DNA reads TGTGCCAGCAGCGTTGACGGATACACTGAAGCTTTCTTT.

The CDR3 protein is CATSRDQARYQPQHF. In DNA, the CDR3 is TGTGCCACCAGCAGAGATCAGGCAAGATATCAGCCCCAGCATTTT. The J gene is TRBJ1-5, the V gene TRBV15; the D is unclear. This CDR3 has 15 residues. With 0 bases removed from V and 5 bases from J, the gap between germline ends came to 11 bases. Germline V gene sequence: CDR1 LNHNV, CDR2 YYDKDF (reference sequence).

This clonotype has just a few counts. In nucleotides, the CDR3 is TGCGCCAGCAGCCAAGATAGAACTAGCGGGACTAGCACAGATACGCAGTATTTT. Its translation is CASSQDRTSGTSTDTQYF. The chain joins TRBV4-3 to TRBJ2-3; 10 bases agree with TRBD2. V lost 0 bases to trimming and J lost 0 bases; unmatched junction nucleotides: 6. The CDR3 covers 18 residues. Germline CDR1 is LGHNA and CDR2 is YSLEER.

The chain is built from TRBV12-3 or TRBV12-4 and TRBJ2-1; 11 nucleotides match TRBD2. The ends lost 5 bases at V and 5 bases at J; junction bases unmatched: 8. CDR3 length equals 16 residues. CDR3 in DNA: TGTGCCAGCAGTCCCGGGACTAGCGGCATAGACAATGAGCAGTTCTTC. This codes for CASSPGTSGIDNEQFF.